A selection of T cell receptor beta chains follows, all from one sample in a study of T cells in Graves' hyperthyroidism and ophthalmopathy. Via MiXCR, TCRdb re-called the multiplex PCR reads, giving one row per CDR3 protein. The data contain fewer than 450,000 distinct CDR3 sequences, roughly 17% of them singletons. The sequencing sample was made of blood. The receptor source for this set is a woman in her twenties or thirties with Graves' hyperthyroidism that later progressed to Graves' ophthalmopathy. Both conserved end residues are trimmed from each CDR3. The D gene is left open where the match is weak.

>TRBJ2-1|TRBV3-1|TRBD2
ASSQEVAGGAYNEQF
>TRBJ1-5|TRBV30|-
AWSVNSDQPQH
>TRBJ2-2|TRBV28|TRBD1
ASGTGGRTGELF
>TRBJ1-3|TRBV28|-
ASSSGTSGNTIY
>TRBJ2-1|TRBV29-1|-
SVPRLTGNSYNEQF
>TRBJ2-2|TRBV28|TRBD2
ASSSRLALDTGELF
>TRBJ2-1|TRBV9|TRBD2
ASSVPSGSYNEQF
>TRBJ2-7|TRBV5-5|TRBD2
ASSFLSGGAYEQY
>TRBJ2-1|TRBV6-2/TRBV6-3|TRBD2
ASSPTSGEGNEQF
>TRBJ1-3|TRBV12-3/TRBV12-4|-
ASSLADGNTIY
>TRBJ2-1|TRBV28|-
ASSLQGDEQF
>TRBJ1-1|TRBV20-1|-
SARGLGVDTEAF
>TRBJ2-5|TRBV6-1|-
ASSSRTVQETQY
>TRBJ2-7|TRBV11-2|TRBD2
ASSLAIAGEAYEQC
>TRBJ2-1|TRBV5-5|-
ASSWVKAPYYNEQF
>TRBJ2-1|TRBV11-3|-
ASSRLDGEQF
>TRBJ2-2|TRBV6-1|-
ASSPSALNTGELF
>TRBJ2-7|TRBV10-3|-
AISESEPTYEQY
>TRBJ2-4|TRBV12-3/TRBV12-4|-
ASSSMGGVY
>TRBJ1-2|TRBV29-1|-
SVETGYYGYT
>TRBJ2-7|TRBV19|-
ASSQETGYYEQY
>TRBJ1-2|TRBV11-2|-
ASSLTSGRSFYGYT
>TRBJ2-3|TRBV28|-
ASFAYDTDTQY
>TRBJ2-7|TRBV27|-
ASSLSESYEQY
>TRBJ2-7|TRBV2|TRBD2
ASSKGLAGGSSSYEQY
>TRBJ2-7|TRBV27|TRBD1
ASSPWAGGNEQY
>TRBJ2-3|TRBV2|TRBD2
AKTLAGDTQY
>TRBJ2-7|TRBV6-1|-
ASSPGTAGEQY
>TRBJ2-7|TRBV5-5|TRBD1
ASSIDRAREQY
>TRBJ2-1|TRBV5-4|TRBD2
ASSLLAGPWGEQF
>TRBJ1-2|TRBV14|-
ASSQDPGGNYGYT
>TRBJ2-7|TRBV19|-
ASSIDSNSYEQY
>TRBJ2-1|TRBV28|-
ASSLQRTGRDEQF
>TRBJ1-4|TRBV2|-
ASSEIVEGSNEKLF
>TRBJ1-5|TRBV19|-
ASSTKGFQPQH
>TRBJ2-6|TRBV4-1|-
ASSGGPGVLT
>TRBJ2-1|TRBV12-5|-
ASGPGDNEQF
>TRBJ2-3|TRBV6-1|-
ASSREIRTDTQY
>TRBJ1-2|TRBV28|-
ASSLPTRRGGYT
>TRBJ2-7|TRBV6-2/TRBV6-3|-
ASSGRNYEQY
>TRBJ2-1|TRBV28|TRBD1
TSTFLTGTGRGEQF
>TRBJ1-3|TRBV2|TRBD1
ASNDRAGNTIY
>TRBJ2-1|TRBV6-2/TRBV6-3|TRBD2
ASSYSGTSGRANYNEQF
>TRBJ2-1|TRBV4-2|-
ASSQEASYSYNEQF
>TRBJ1-5|TRBV28|-
ASSLVGQGFNQPQH